This TCR beta chain was identified during a study of shared clonotypes between healthy human individuals. About the research overall: Ranging from 18 to 49 in age, donors were a couple of women and three men.

J lost 2 bases, V lost 7 bases, and 7 bases had no gene match. The CDR3 sequence is 14 residues long. In germline, CDR1 is SQVTM, CDR2 ANQGSEA. Each cell subset's genomic DNA was divided evenly among several immunoSEQ plates. Clones were sequenced by immunoSEQ multiplex PCR, and TCRdb holds only the in-frame ones, with some missing. The table records 730,000 or so clones, 60% to 80% of them present only once. This receptor was identified in a woman aged 30 to 39 in good health. The J gene is TRBJ2-7, the V gene TRBV29-1, with 11 bases lining up with TRBD2. Input material: memory CD4+ T cells sorted from blood. Subset noted: CD45RA-negative fraction. The chain's CDR3 is CSGAGTSGTYEQYF. The CDR3 region has the DNA TGCAGCGGCGCCGGGACTAGCGGAACCTACGAGCAGTACTTC.